These 26 T cell receptor beta chains originate from one sample sequenced in a study of blood T cell repertoires in COVID-19. Some clones are missing from TCRdb's copy, which holds only in-frame ones; the method was immunoSEQ multiplex PCR. The sample lists 110,000 or so clones, about 84% seen once, with around 4% in the top ten. The sample consisted of peripheral blood. The receptor source for this set is a man between 60 and 75 years old with acute or convalescent COVID-19.

V gene TRBV5-4 combines with J gene TRBJ2-3; TRBD2 matches 10 bases. V dropped 4 bases and J dropped 3; count of bases not matched to a gene: 11. The CDR3 covers 17 residues. Per germline, CDR1 SGHNT and CDR2 YYREEE (reference sequence). The chain's CDR3 is CASSKSVRAGGTDTQYF. The CDR3 DNA reads TGTGCCAGCAGCAAAAGCGTTAGAGCGGGAGGGACAGATACGCAGTATTTT.

In this sample, this clone turned up once. The gene calls are TRBV28 and TRBJ2-7, with D maybe TRBD1 (5 bases). Trimming stripped 6 bases from V and 2 bases from J, with 11 bases between. CDR3 length: 13 amino acids. Germline V gives CDR1 MDHEN, CDR2 SYDVKM. The CDR3 protein is CASRETGTYEQYF. The CDR3 nucleotides read TGTGCCAGCAGGGAAACAGGTACCTACGAGCAGTACTTC.

The chain employs TRBV20-1 and TRBJ1-2; D is uncertain. CDR3 length: 11 amino acids. V lost 4 bases to trimming and J lost 8 bases, with 11 bases between them. Germline V gives CDR1 DFQATT, CDR2 SNEGSKA (reference sequence). In DNA, the CDR3 is TGCAGTGCTATGGGCCCTGAGGGCTACACCTTC. Encoded protein: CSAMGPEGYTF.

The rearrangement joins TRBV19 to TRBJ1-5, with 7 bases lining up with TRBD1. Germline V gives CDR1 LNHDA, CDR2 SQIVND (reference sequence). The J segment lost 0 bases and the V segment lost 3 bases, leaving 2 bases of the junction unmatched. CDR3 length: 15 amino acids. CDR3: CASSMGTDSNQPQHF. The CDR3 nucleotides are TGTGCCAGTAGTATGGGGACAGATAGCAATCAGCCCCAGCATTTT.

The gene calls are TRBV28 and TRBJ1-5; no reliable D call. Germline V CDR1 and CDR2: MDHEN, SYDVKM. V was clipped by 4 bases and J by 6 bases, with 16 bases between them. The CDR3 is made up of 15 amino acids. CDR3 bases: TGTGCCAGCAGTTCCCCCCTGAGCGGGCCTCAGCCCCAGCATTTT. Amino acids: CASSSPLSGPQPQHF.

The rearrangement joins TRBV4-2 to TRBJ2-7, with D hard to call. V lost 1 base and J lost 6, with 10 bases in between. Germline V CDR1 and CDR2: LGHNA, YNFKEQ. The CDR3 length is 13 residues. The CDR3 loop is CASSQAGSVEQYF. CDR3 coding DNA: TGTGCCAGCAGCCAAGCGGGTTCGGTCGAGCAGTACTTC.

This chain links TRBV6-5 with TRBJ2-3, with 9 bases aligning to TRBD1. V lost 4 bases and J lost 3; bases outside the gene matches: 8. Germline assignment: CDR1 MNHEY and CDR2 SVGAGI. The CDR3 consists of 16 residues. CDR3 in DNA: TGTGCCAGCAGTTCCACAGGGGGCGGGCTAACAGATACGCAGTATTTT. Translation gives CASSSTGGGLTDTQYF.

The chain carries TRBV11-2 and TRBJ1-6; possibly TRBD1 for D (6 bases). Germline V gives CDR1 SGHAT, CDR2 FQNNGV. This CDR3 region has 16 residues. V lost 1 base and J lost 6, with 13 bases in between. Here the CDR3 DNA reads TGTGCCAGCAGCTTAGTGAACAGGGAGGGTAATTCACCCCTCCACTTT. Encoded protein: CASSLVNREGNSPLHF.

The rearrangement joins TRBV11-2 to TRBJ2-3; D possibly corresponds to TRBD2 (7 bases). The germline V gene encodes CDR1 SGHAT and CDR2 FQNNGV. CDR3 length: 17 amino acids. V shed 6 bases and J shed 4 bases, with 23 bases lying between them. The CDR3 protein is CASRSLGGRTSPDTQYF. The CDR3 DNA is TGTGCCAGCAGATCCTTAGGGGGGAGGACTAGTCCAGATACGCAGTATTTT.

The V gene is TRBV4-2, the J gene TRBJ2-2; 16 bases map to TRBD2. Germline V gene sequence: CDR1 LGHNA, CDR2 YNFKEQ. The CDR3 runs 21 residues. Trimming cost V 3 bases and J 3 bases; bases outside gene matches: 13. The CDR3 bases are TGTGCCAGCAGCCACGCTCCCGGGACTAGCGGGAGGGCGAGGTACACCGGGGAGCTGTTTTTT. It specifies CASSHAPGTSGRARYTGELFF.

The rearrangement links TRBV2 to TRBJ2-2, with 7 bases identical to TRBD1. From germline, CDR1 is SNHLY and CDR2 FYNNEI. With V trimmed by 4 bases and J by 0 bases, 8 bases remained unmatched. This CDR3 has 17 residues. The CDR3 reads CASSARGRGTNTGELFF. CDR3 bases: TGTGCCAGCAGTGCCCGCGGCAGGGGGACGAACACCGGGGAGCTGTTTTTT.

For the CDR3, the DNA is TGTGCCAGCAACCACGGGACAGGGGTGAACGAGCAGTACTTC. Its translation is CASNHGTGVNEQYF. The rearrangement links TRBV6-6 to TRBJ2-7; 10 bases match TRBD1. Germline lookup yields CDR1 MNHNY and CDR2 SVGAGI (reference sequence). The trim removed 7 bases at V and 5 bases at J, leaving 8 bases unmatched. CDR3 length: 14 amino acids.

This clone was seen more than once but under ten times. The gene calls are TRBV18 and TRBJ1-5, with D unclear. In germline, CDR1 is KGHSH, CDR2 LQKENI. There are 15 residues in the CDR3. V shed 2 bases and J shed 2 bases, with 10 bases lying between them. CDR3 DNA: TGTGCCAGCTCACCAATCCGGGTTGGCAATCAGCCCCAGCATTTT. Amino acid sequence: CASSPIRVGNQPQHF. The entire variable domain, with the rest obtained from reference TRBV18 and TRBJ1-5, is as follows: NAGVMQNPRHLVRRRGQEARLRCSPMKGHSHVYWYRQLPEEGLKFMVYLQKENIIDESGMPKERFSAEFPKEGPSILRIQQVVRGDSAAYFCASSPIRVGNQPQHFGDGTRLSIL.

The chain combines TRBV5-1 with TRBJ2-1, with D maybe TRBD2 (5 bases). Trimming cost V 0 bases and J 9 bases, with 16 bases left between them. The CDR3 runs to 15 residues. Germline loops: CDR1 SGHRS, CDR2 YFSETQ. For the CDR3, the DNA is TGCGCCAGCAGCTTGGATAGGGCTAGCTATCGTGAGCAGTTCTTC. It encodes CASSLDRASYREQFF. Full variable domain (missing parts from reference TRBV5-1 and TRBJ2-1): KAGVTQTPRYLIKTRGQQVTLSCSPISGHRSVSWYQQTPGQGLQFLFEYFSETQRNKGNFPGRFSGRQFSNSRSEMNVSTLELGDSALYLCASSLDRASYREQFFGPGTRLTVL.

This chain connects TRBV6-6 to TRBJ2-5; 7 bases fit TRBD1. CDR3 size: 13 residues. CDR1 MNHNY and CDR2 SVGAGI come from the germline V gene (reference sequence). Trimming at V came to 6 bases and at J to 2 bases, leaving 3 bases not matched to a gene. CDR3 sequence: CASRTGLQETQYF. The CDR3 nucleotides read TGTGCCAGCAGGACAGGGTTACAAGAGACCCAGTACTTC.

V gene TRBV29-1 combines with J gene TRBJ2-7; D may be TRBD1 (5 bases). There are 14 residues in the CDR3. Trimming took 4 bases from V and 0 from J, leaving 13 bases between them. Germline CDR1 is SQVTM and CDR2 is ANQGSEA. Here the CDR3 reads CSVGVRQGSYEQYF. The CDR3 coding sequence is TGCAGCGTTGGGGTTCGGCAGGGCTCCTACGAGCAGTACTTC.

J is TRBJ2-7 and V is TRBV14, with 8 positions matching TRBD1. V lost 2 bases and J lost 4; bases outside the gene matches: 7. CDR3 length: 15 amino acids. Germline CDR1 SGHDN, CDR2 FVKESK. The CDR3 sequence: CASSQTRDRRYEQYF. In nucleotides, the CDR3 is TGTGCCAGCAGCCAAACCCGGGACAGGAGATACGAGCAGTACTTC.

This rearrangement joins TRBV29-1 to TRBJ2-7, with 14 bases fitting TRBD2. CDR1 is SQVTM, CDR2 ANQGSEA, per germline. Trimming removed 5 bases from V and 4 bases from J; junction bases left unmatched: 7. The CDR3 extends over 15 amino acids. The CDR3 is CSVSGTSGSAYEQYF. DNA of the CDR3: TGCAGCGTTTCTGGGACTAGCGGGAGTGCGTACGAGCAGTACTTC.

The sample holds a few counts of this clone. The CDR3, as DNA: TGTGCCTCCTCCCCAGGCAATCAGCCCCAGCATTTT. Translating it yields CASSPGNQPQHF. This chain connects TRBV27 to TRBJ1-5; D uncertain. Germline CDR1 MNHEY, CDR2 SMNVEV (reference sequence). V lost 11 bases, J lost 2 bases, and 10 bases lay in between. CDR3 length: 12 amino acids.

V is TRBV12-1 and J is TRBJ2-2; the listed D gene, TRBD2, was not tested against the DNA. TRBV12-1 is shown as a pseudogene. The CDR3 sequence is 23 residues long. CDR3 coding DNA: TGTGCCAGCAGCTTTATCTTCTACGTAGCGGGAGTTTTTATGAACACGAACACCGGGGAGCTGTTTTTT. This codes for CASSFIFYVAGVFMNTNTGELFF.

This clone was detected once. The junction departs from the called germline gene at one end, perhaps through a read error. The chain joins TRBV7-7 to TRBJ2-3; tentatively, D is TRBD2 (5 bases). Germline V gene sequence: CDR1 SSHAT, CDR2 FNYEAQ (reference sequence). The CDR3 sequence is 15 residues long. CDR3 in amino acids: CASSLDGGSTDTQYF. The CDR3 DNA is TGTGCTAGCAGCTTAGATGGCGGGAGCACAGATACGCAGTATTTT.

J is TRBJ1-6 and V is TRBV9, with 8 bases fitting TRBD1. The CDR3 runs 18 residues. Germline CDR1 reads SGDLS; CDR2 reads YYNGEE. Germline trimming cut 2 bases from V and 0 bases from J; bases unmatched to any gene: 7. The CDR3 DNA is TGTGCCAGCAGCGTCGACAGGGGAGATAGCTCCTATAATTCACCCCTCCACTTT. Its protein product is CASSVDRGDSSYNSPLHF.

This clone came up a few times. The chain is built from TRBV7-8 and TRBJ2-1; the match to TRBD1 covers 8 bases. With 5 bases clipped from V and 4 bases from J, the junction kept 16 bases outside the gene matches. Per the germline V gene, CDR1 is SGHVS and CDR2 is FQNEAQ. CDR3 size: 18 residues. The CDR3: CASSPFQGALGLYNEQFF. The CDR3 DNA sequence: TGTGCCAGCAGCCCGTTCCAGGGGGCCCTGGGCCTTTACAATGAGCAGTTCTTC.

A few counts support this clone. Compared with germline, one end of the junction differs, possibly owing to a read error. The gene calls are TRBV27 and TRBJ1-1; D is unclear. Germline-derived CDR1 and CDR2 are MNHEY and SMNVEV (reference sequence). The CDR3 covers 13 residues. CDR3 residues: CASSLFVSTEAFF. The CDR3 nucleotides are TGTGCCAGCAGTTTATTTGTTTCGACTGAGGCTTTCTTT.

This chain connects TRBV19 to TRBJ2-7, with 12 bases lining up with TRBD2. V lost 5 bases to trimming and J lost 6 bases; unmatched junction nucleotides: 8. CDR1 is LNHDA, CDR2 SQIVND, per germline (reference sequence). The CDR3 totals 15 residues. CDR3 sequence reads: CASSPMTSGRGEQYF. Here the CDR3 DNA reads TGTGCCAGTAGTCCGATGACTAGCGGGAGAGGCGAGCAGTACTTC. Full variable domain (remainder filled in from reference TRBV19 and TRBJ2-7): DGGITQSPKYLFRKEGQNVTLSCEQNLNHDAMYWYRQDPGQGLRLIYYSQIVNDFQKGDIAEGYSVSREKKESFPLTVTSAQKNPTAFYLCASSPMTSGRGEQYFGPGTRLTVT.

This rearrangement joins TRBV28 to TRBJ2-7; D remains unclear. Germline CDR1 reads MDHEN; CDR2 reads SYDVKM. The CDR3 contains 13 residues. The germline V and J ends were trimmed by 7 bases and 3 bases, with 13 bases remaining between them. This CDR3 is CASIGDPDYEQYF. As DNA, the CDR3 is TGTGCCAGCATTGGAGACCCCGACTACGAGCAGTACTTC.